The rows below give T cell receptor beta chains drawn from one sample of a study of control samples from healthy donors and cancer patients. The method was immunoSEQ multiplex PCR; TCRdb's version includes in-frame clones alone and lacks a portion of them. The data show about 140,000 clones, 92% seen once. Input material: blood. The source of these receptors is a man under 40 in good health. CDR3s include the opening cysteine and the closing phenylalanine or tryptophan. The D gene is left open where the match is weak. Only some rows state a clone size, as once, few, many or a class for expanded clones.

NA | NA | TRBJ2-7 | TRBV11-3 | TGTGCCAGCAGCCGGGATTCAGGGACCTACGAGCAGTACTTC | CASSRDSGTYEQYF
TRBD1 | NA | TRBJ1-2 | TRBV10-3 | TGTGCCATCAGTGAGAGGGGACAGAACTATGGCTACACCTTC | CAISERGQNYGYTF
NA | NA | TRBJ1-1 | TRBV13 | TGTGCCAGCAGCTTAGTCGGGGGTACGACTGAAGCTTTCTTT | CASSLVGGTTEAFF
NA | once | TRBJ2-5 | TRBV18 | TGTGCCAGCTCACGATCGTACCAAGAGACCCAGTACTTC | CASSRSYQETQYF
TRBD2 | NA | TRBJ2-1 | TRBV18 | TGTGCCAGCTCACGTCCTCTAGCGGGAGGTCTACTGCGCGATGAGCAGTTCTTC | CASSRPLAGGLLRDEQFF
NA | NA | TRBJ1-2 | TRBV19 | TGTGCCAGTAGTATGTTCGACACGACTATGGGCTACACCTTC | CASSMFDTTMGYTF
NA | once | TRBJ2-2 | TRBV6-7 | TGTGCCAGCAGTCCAGGACAGATCGCGAACACCGGGGAGCTGTTTTTT | CASSPGQIANTGELFF
NA | NA | TRBJ1-5 | TRBV2 | TGTGCCAGCAGTGTCGGGGGGGGCAATCAGCCCCAGCATTTT | CASSVGGGNQPQHF
TRBD1 | NA | TRBJ1-2 | TRBV25-1 | TGTGCCAGCAGTGAATGGGGCCCTCAGGGGGCGGATGGCTACACCTTC | CASSEWGPQGADGYTF
NA | NA | TRBJ2-7 | TRBV11-2 | TGTGCCAGCAGCTTATTACTTGGGAGCTCCTACGAGCAGTACTTC | CASSLLLGSSYEQYF
NA | NA | TRBJ2-1 | TRBV4-2 | TGTGCCAGCAGCCAAGATCTCGTTCGGGCTGAACCCTACAATGAGCAGTTCTTC | CASSQDLVRAEPYNEQFF
NA | NA | TRBJ1-1 | TRBV5-1 | TGCGCCAGCAGCCCCCGTTTAGGGCGGGGAGCTTTCTTT | CASSPRLGRGAFF
NA | NA | TRBJ1-1 | TRBV7-9 | TGTGCCAGCAGCTTAGCGCTGGCAGCGAACACTGAAGCTTTCTTT | CASSLALAANTEAFF
NA | NA | TRBJ1-3 | TRBV7-2 | TGTGCCAGCAGCGGGGGGAGGGCCTCTGGAAACACCATATATTTT | CASSGGRASGNTIYF
NA | NA | TRBJ2-2 | TRBV21-1 | TGTGCCAGCAGCAATCGGACTAGCGGGAGGCCCAATGTCGGGGAGCTGTTTTTT | CASSNRTSGRPNVGELFF
TRBD1 | NA | TRBJ2-7 | TRBV2 | TGTGCCAGCGCGAAACCGGGACAGGGCCCCGAAGGATACGAGCAGTACTTC | CASAKPGQGPEGYEQYF
TRBD2 | NA | TRBJ2-3 | TRBV30 | TGTGCCTGGAATCTTCTAGCGGGAGGGACAGATACGCAGTATTTT | CAWNLLAGGTDTQYF
NA | NA | TRBJ1-1 | TRBV6-5 | TGTGCCAGCAGTTACGTGGGGCGAACTGAAGCTTTCTTT | CASSYVGRTEAFF
NA | NA | TRBJ2-7 | TRBV6-6 | TGTGCCAGCTCGGCGGGGCGAACCTACGAGCAGTACTTC | CASSAGRTYEQYF
NA | NA | TRBJ1-2 | TRBV10-1 | TGCGCCAGCAGTCGATCCTCGTCCGAAAACTATGGCTACACCTTC | CASSRSSSENYGYTF
NA | once | TRBJ1-1 | TRBV11-2 | TGTGCCAGCAGCTTACGGCGGGACACTGAAGCTTTCTTT | CASSLRRDTEAFF
NA | NA | TRBJ1-6 | TRBV27 | TGTGCCAGCAGTTTCATGACGGATAATTCACCCCTCCACTTT | CASSFMTDNSPLHF
NA | NA | TRBJ1-6 | TRBV2 | TGTGCCAGCAGTGAGATGGGGGCTTATAATTCACCCCTCCACTTT | CASSEMGAYNSPLHF
NA | NA | TRBJ1-2 | TRBV18 | TGTGCCAGCTCACCACCGAACAGTAACTATGGCTACACCTTC | CASSPPNSNYGYTF
NA | few | TRBJ1-1 | TRBV11-2 | TGTGCCAGCAGCCAAGGACGACCCAGGGCAACCCTTATACATGAAGCTTTCTTT | CASSQGRPRATLIHEAFF
TRBD1 | NA | TRBJ2-1 | TRBV28 | TGTGCCAGCAGTTTTGACGAGGGGGCTCTTTACAATGAGCAGTTCTTC | CASSFDEGALYNEQFF
TRBD2 | NA | TRBJ2-5 | TRBV14 | TGTGCCAGCAGCCGCAATAGCGGGAGGGTAGAGACCCAGTACTTC | CASSRNSGRVETQYF
NA | NA | TRBJ1-1 | TRBV5-1 | TGCGCCAGCAGCCCAGTCATGGGTTGGAACACTGAAGCTTTCTTT | CASSPVMGWNTEAFF
TRBD1 | NA | TRBJ1-6 | TRBV18 | TGTGCCAGCTCACCAAACAGGGGGAAAGATAATTCACCCCTCCACTTT | CASSPNRGKDNSPLHF
NA | NA | TRBJ2-3 | TRBV5-4 | TGTGCCAGCAGCAACCGGGCAGGGCGTGCAGATACGCAGTATTTT | CASSNRAGRADTQYF
NA | once | TRBJ1-3 | TRBV18 | TGTGCCAGCTCACCCCGGGAAGCCCGGAGCTCTGGAAACACCATATATTTT | CASSPREARSSGNTIYF
TRBD2 | NA | TRBJ2-1 | TRBV10-3 | TGTGCCATCAGGGCATTAGCGGGCCTTACCTACAATGAGCAGTTCTTC | CAIRALAGLTYNEQFF
NA | NA | TRBJ2-7 | TRBV10-3 | TGTGCCATCAGTGATGGGGGGTCCTACGAGCAGTACTTC | CAISDGGSYEQYF
NA | NA | TRBJ1-1 | TRBV7-2 | TGTGCCAGCAGCTCGGTCGGGGGGCGGACTGAAGCTTTCTTT | CASSSVGGRTEAFF
NA | NA | TRBJ2-7 | TRBV19 | TGTGCCAGTAGTATAGTCGGCCAGTTTCACTCCTACGAGCAGTACTTC | CASSIVGQFHSYEQYF
NA | NA | TRBJ2-2 | TRBV18 | TGTGCCAGCTCACCGCGACTGGACACCGGGGAGCTGTTTTTT | CASSPRLDTGELFF
NA | NA | TRBJ2-7 | TRBV7-9 | TGTGCCAGCAGCACCAACTACGAGCAGTACTTC | CASSTNYEQYF
TRBD2 | NA | TRBJ2-7 | TRBV7-9 | TGTGCCAGCAGCTTTCGGCCAGCGGGATTTTACGAGCAGTACTTC | CASSFRPAGFYEQYF
NA | NA | TRBJ1-2 | TRBV2 | TGTGCCAGCAGAGACACGGAGAGGGGCCTAGTCTATGGCTACACCTTC | CASRDTERGLVYGYTF
TRBD1 | NA | TRBJ2-7 | TRBV24-1 | TGTGCCACCAGTTCCGACAGGGTTTCCATCCTCGGCTACGAGCAGTACTTC | CATSSDRVSILGYEQYF
NA | NA | TRBJ2-5 | TRBV28 | TGTGCCAGCAGCCTGACTAGACCCCAAGAGACCCAGTACTTC | CASSLTRPQETQYF
NA | NA | TRBJ1-1 | TRBV28 | TGTGCCAGCAGTTTGTCCGTTTCGCGGGGCACTGAAGCTTTCTTT | CASSLSVSRGTEAFF
NA | NA | TRBJ1-6 | TRBV11-2 | TGTGCCAGCAGCTTGGTGGAGGGTGGAGGTTCACCCCTCCACTTT | CASSLVEGGGSPLHF
NA | NA | TRBJ2-3 | TRBV2 | TGTGCCAGCAGCCTAGAAAGCACAGATACGCAGTATTTT | CASSLESTDTQYF
TRBD2 | NA | TRBJ2-1 | TRBV4-1 | TGCGCCAGCAGCCAAGTCACTAGCGGGGCCTACAATGAGCAGTTCTTC | CASSQVTSGAYNEQFF
NA | NA | TRBJ2-7 | TRBV5-6 | TGTGCCAGCAGCTCACCTGAGTCGACGAACTACGAGCAGTACTTC | CASSSPESTNYEQYF
TRBD2 | NA | TRBJ2-7 | TRBV11-2 | TGTGCCAGCAGCTTACTAAGCGGAGCGGGAGGACTTTTGTTGGAGCAGTACTTC | CASSLLSGAGGLLLEQYF
NA | once | TRBJ2-3 | TRBV2 | TGTGCCAGCAGTTTCATTGGGCAGGGAACAGATACGCAGTATTTT | CASSFIGQGTDTQYF
NA | NA | TRBJ2-1 | TRBV4-2 | TGTGCCAGCAGCCAAGCGGAAGATTTTCGGTTCTTC | CASSQAEDFRFF
NA | NA | TRBJ1-2 | TRBV24-1 | TGTGCCACCAGTCACCCGCCGGACTATGGCTACACCTTC | CATSHPPDYGYTF
NA | NA | TRBJ1-1 | TRBV28 | TGTGCCAGCAGATTTGTTCTTAGGGCGGGCGAAGCTTTCTTT | CASRFVLRAGEAFF
TRBD1 | NA | TRBJ1-2 | TRBV19 | TGTGCCAGTAGTACCTCCGGGACAGGGGGCGATGGCTACACCTTC | CASSTSGTGGDGYTF
TRBD1 | NA | TRBJ1-5 | TRBV24-1 | TGTGCCACCAGTGACCACGGGACAGGGAATCAGCCCCAGCATTTT | CATSDHGTGNQPQHF
NA | NA | TRBJ2-7 | TRBV10-3 | TGTGCCATCAGTGAGGGGAGGCCCTCCTACGAGCAGTACTTC | CAISEGRPSYEQYF